This is a list of T cell receptor beta chains from one sample in a study of cytomegalovirus exposure and HLA in healthy donors. TCRdb keeps only in-frame clones here, not all; method: immunoSEQ multiplex PCR. The repertoire holds about 130,000 clones, with approximately 78% as singletons. Sequencing was carried out using PBMCs. These receptors originate from a woman between 35 and 50 years old in good health and CMV-seropositive. CDR3s include the opening cysteine and the closing phenylalanine or tryptophan. D genes are given only for firm matches. Only part of the rows carry a size: once, few, many, or a class if the clone is expanded.

D gene: TRBD1; J gene: TRBJ2-3; V gene: TRBV5-1; clone size: few; CDR3 protein: CATRQGGGTDTQYF; CDR3 DNA: TGCGCCACCAGACAGGGTGGTGGCACAGATACGCAGTATTTT
D gene: -; J gene: TRBJ2-1; V gene: TRBV6-5; clone size: -; CDR3 protein: CASSYGRGPLNEQFF; CDR3 DNA: TGTGCCAGCAGTTACGGGCGGGGGCCCCTCAATGAGCAGTTCTTC
D gene: TRBD1; J gene: TRBJ1-3; V gene: TRBV4-1; clone size: -; CDR3 protein: CASSLRPGGIYSTGNTIYF; CDR3 DNA: TGCGCCAGCAGCCTTCGCCCAGGGGGTATCTATTCTACTGGAAACACCATATATTTT
D gene: TRBD1; J gene: TRBJ1-1; V gene: TRBV5-1; clone size: -; CDR3 protein: CASSSRTGFLMNTEAFF; CDR3 DNA: TGCGCCAGCAGCTCCAGGACAGGGTTCCTCATGAACACTGAAGCTTTCTTT
D gene: TRBD1; J gene: TRBJ1-2; V gene: TRBV29-1; clone size: -; CDR3 protein: CSGRTGGYGYTF; CDR3 DNA: TGCAGCGGGCGGACAGGGGGTTATGGCTACACCTTC
D gene: TRBD2; J gene: TRBJ2-1; V gene: TRBV10-3; clone size: few; CDR3 protein: CAIKSATSGVNEQFF; CDR3 DNA: TGTGCCATCAAAAGCGCGACTAGCGGGGTCAATGAGCAGTTCTTC
D gene: -; J gene: TRBJ2-3; V gene: TRBV9; clone size: -; CDR3 protein: CASSVSGPSTDTQYF; CDR3 DNA: TGTGCCAGCAGCGTAAGCGGACCAAGCACAGATACGCAGTATTTT
D gene: TRBD1; J gene: TRBJ2-7; V gene: TRBV6-6; clone size: -; CDR3 protein: CASSYPGQLYYEQYF; CDR3 DNA: TGTGCCAGCAGTTACCCGGGACAGTTATACTACGAGCAGTACTTC
D gene: -; J gene: TRBJ1-1; V gene: TRBV7-9; clone size: -; CDR3 protein: CASSLGGQNTEAFF; CDR3 DNA: TGTGCCAGCAGCTTAGGGGGCCAGAACACTGAAGCTTTCTTT
D gene: TRBD2; J gene: TRBJ2-3; V gene: TRBV4-1; clone size: -; CDR3 protein: CASSQGGSRGVLDTQYF; CDR3 DNA: TGCGCCAGCAGCCAAGGAGGGAGCCGGGGGGTTTTAGATACGCAGTATTTT
D gene: TRBD1; J gene: TRBJ2-2; V gene: TRBV19; clone size: -; CDR3 protein: CASSIQGAGTGELFF; CDR3 DNA: TGTGCCAGTAGTATCCAGGGGGCAGGCACCGGGGAGCTGTTTTTT
D gene: TRBD2; J gene: TRBJ2-1; V gene: TRBV9; clone size: -; CDR3 protein: CASSSSGGAYNEQFF; CDR3 DNA: TGTGCCAGCAGCTCTAGCGGGGGGGCCTACAATGAGCAGTTCTTC
D gene: TRBD2; J gene: TRBJ2-1; V gene: TRBV19; clone size: -; CDR3 protein: CASSVLAEGDEQFF; CDR3 DNA: TGTGCCAGTAGTGTACTAGCGGAAGGGGATGAGCAGTTCTTC
D gene: TRBD1; J gene: TRBJ2-1; V gene: TRBV7-2; clone size: -; CDR3 protein: CASSVDRGNEQFF; CDR3 DNA: TGTGCCAGCAGCGTGGACAGGGGGAATGAGCAGTTCTTC
D gene: -; J gene: TRBJ1-1; V gene: TRBV10-2; clone size: -; CDR3 protein: CASSYITQNTEAFF; CDR3 DNA: TGCGCCAGCAGTTACATCACACAGAACACTGAAGCTTTCTTT
D gene: TRBD1; J gene: TRBJ1-3; V gene: TRBV10-3; clone size: -; CDR3 protein: CAISDPARGQGNTIYF; CDR3 DNA: TGTGCCATCAGTGACCCTGCCAGGGGGCAAGGAAACACCATATATTTT
D gene: TRBD2; J gene: TRBJ2-2; V gene: TRBV5-4; clone size: -; CDR3 protein: CASSPPTSPPGELFF; CDR3 DNA: TGTGCCAGCAGCCCCCCGACTAGCCCCCCCGGGGAGCTGTTTTTT
D gene: TRBD2; J gene: TRBJ2-7; V gene: TRBV6-1; clone size: -; CDR3 protein: CASSARLAPTAYEQYF; CDR3 DNA: TGTGCCAGCAGTGCCCGACTAGCGCCTACGGCCTACGAGCAGTACTTC
D gene: TRBD1; J gene: TRBJ1-5; V gene: TRBV27; clone size: once; CDR3 protein: CASSDRGGNQPQHF; CDR3 DNA: TGTGCCAGCAGCGACAGGGGTGGCAATCAGCCCCAGCATTTT
D gene: -; J gene: TRBJ2-2; V gene: TRBV5-1; clone size: few; CDR3 protein: CASSLERGDTGELFF; CDR3 DNA: TGCGCCAGCAGCTTGGAACGGGGTGACACCGGGGAGCTGTTTTTT
D gene: -; J gene: TRBJ2-4; V gene: TRBV2; clone size: -; CDR3 protein: CASTPSGNIQYF; CDR3 DNA: TGTGCCAGCACTCCCTCGGGAAACATTCAGTACTTC
D gene: -; J gene: TRBJ2-2; V gene: TRBV18; clone size: -; CDR3 protein: CASSPRELRVPPGFPGELFF; CDR3 DNA: TGTGCCAGCTCACCACGTGAACTCCGGGTCCCCCCGGGGTTCCCCGGGGAGCTGTTTTTT
D gene: TRBD1; J gene: TRBJ2-1; V gene: TRBV9; clone size: -; CDR3 protein: CASSEGQGALDNEQFF; CDR3 DNA: TGTGCCAGCAGTGAGGGACAGGGTGCGTTAGACAATGAGCAGTTCTTC
D gene: TRBD2; J gene: TRBJ2-7; V gene: TRBV6-5; clone size: -; CDR3 protein: CASSYKGTSGSYEQYF; CDR3 DNA: TGTGCCAGCAGTTACAAGGGGACTAGCGGGAGCTACGAGCAGTACTTC
D gene: TRBD2; J gene: TRBJ2-1; V gene: TRBV5-1; clone size: once; CDR3 protein: CASSVGTSGWNEQFF; CDR3 DNA: TGCGCCAGCAGCGTCGGGACTAGCGGATGGAATGAGCAGTTCTTC
D gene: -; J gene: TRBJ1-1; V gene: TRBV14; clone size: -; CDR3 protein: CASSQGTTFYTEAFF; CDR3 DNA: TGTGCCAGCAGCCAAGGCACCACTTTTTACACTGAAGCTTTCTTT
D gene: TRBD1; J gene: TRBJ1-2; V gene: TRBV6-5; clone size: -; CDR3 protein: CASSSGTEYGYTF; CDR3 DNA: TGTGCCAGCAGTTCCGGGACAGAGTATGGCTACACCTTC
D gene: -; J gene: TRBJ1-1; V gene: TRBV18; clone size: -; CDR3 protein: CASSSNRDGAFF; CDR3 DNA: TGTGCCAGCTCATCAAACAGGGACGGAGCTTTCTTT
D gene: TRBD1; J gene: TRBJ1-6; V gene: TRBV10-3; clone size: -; CDR3 protein: CAIYGQGPGGANSPLHF; CDR3 DNA: TGTGCCATCTATGGACAGGGTCCCGGTGGGGCTAATTCACCCCTCCACTTT
D gene: TRBD2; J gene: TRBJ2-5; V gene: TRBV5-1; clone size: -; CDR3 protein: CASSLNPSGGEETQYF; CDR3 DNA: TGCGCCAGCAGCTTGAATCCTAGCGGGGGGGAAGAGACCCAGTACTTC
D gene: -; J gene: TRBJ2-5; V gene: TRBV30; clone size: -; CDR3 protein: CAWSVQQLETQYF; CDR3 DNA: TGTGCCTGGAGTGTGCAACAGTTAGAGACCCAGTACTTC
D gene: TRBD1; J gene: TRBJ2-7; V gene: TRBV28; clone size: -; CDR3 protein: CASNRDRAYEQYF; CDR3 DNA: TGTGCCAGCAATCGGGACAGGGCCTACGAGCAGTACTTC
D gene: TRBD2; J gene: TRBJ2-7; V gene: TRBV28; clone size: -; CDR3 protein: CASSFVSSGRGYEQYF; CDR3 DNA: TGTGCCAGCAGTTTTGTGTCTAGCGGGAGGGGCTACGAGCAGTACTTC
D gene: -; J gene: TRBJ1-3; V gene: TRBV28; clone size: -; CDR3 protein: CASRAGVGGSGNTIYF; CDR3 DNA: TGTGCCAGCAGAGCCGGGGTAGGGGGCTCTGGAAACACCATATATTTT
D gene: -; J gene: TRBJ2-3; V gene: TRBV27; clone size: -; CDR3 protein: CASSQGTDTQYF; CDR3 DNA: TGTGCCAGCAGTCAGGGCACAGATACGCAGTATTTT
D gene: -; J gene: TRBJ2-3; V gene: TRBV5-1; clone size: -; CDR3 protein: CASSLEGRTDTQYF; CDR3 DNA: TGCGCCAGCAGCTTGGAGGGGAGGACAGATACGCAGTATTTT
D gene: -; J gene: TRBJ2-7; V gene: TRBV5-8; clone size: -; CDR3 protein: CASSNWTESPYEQYF; CDR3 DNA: TGTGCCAGCAGTAACTGGACAGAAAGTCCCTACGAGCAGTACTTC
D gene: TRBD1; J gene: TRBJ1-5; V gene: TRBV4-1; clone size: -; CDR3 protein: CASSQDTGQGWQPQHF; CDR3 DNA: TGCGCCAGCAGCCAAGATACGGGACAGGGCTGGCAGCCCCAGCATTTT
D gene: TRBD2; J gene: TRBJ2-3; V gene: TRBV9; clone size: -; CDR3 protein: CASSERTSGGNTQYF; CDR3 DNA: TGTGCCAGCAGCGAGAGGACTAGCGGGGGGAATACGCAGTATTTT
D gene: TRBD1; J gene: TRBJ2-7; V gene: TRBV2; clone size: few; CDR3 protein: CASSEAGTGSSYEQYF; CDR3 DNA: TGTGCCAGCAGTGAAGCGGGGACAGGGAGCTCCTACGAGCAGTACTTC